This is a list of T cell receptor beta chains from one sample in a study of CD8 T cells in ankylosing spondylitis. MiXCR, run by TCRdb on the 5' RACE reads, gives a single entry per CDR3 protein. The repertoire holds over 400,000 distinct CDR3 sequences, with 25% to 30% as singletons. Sequencing used blood, either unsorted or a sorted T cell fraction (not recorded which). These receptors came from a male donor with ankylosing spondylitis. Both conserved end residues are trimmed from each CDR3. A D gene is named only where the DNA matches it firmly.

d_call: NA
v_call: TRBV12-3/TRBV12-4
cdr3_aa: ASSLSRWAF

d_call: NA
v_call: TRBV5-1
cdr3_aa: ASSLAGPRGYT

d_call: TRBD2
v_call: TRBV20-1
cdr3_aa: SASTSGQETQY

d_call: NA
v_call: TRBV12-3/TRBV12-4
cdr3_aa: ASSKPGTTPGELF

d_call: NA
v_call: TRBV12-3/TRBV12-4
cdr3_aa: ASSFLLGSTGELF

d_call: NA
v_call: TRBV3-1
cdr3_aa: ASSQNVQETQY

d_call: NA
v_call: TRBV12-3/TRBV12-4
cdr3_aa: ASSPFLGNTIY

d_call: TRBD2
v_call: TRBV20-1
cdr3_aa: SASSGSGRRLAKNIQY

d_call: TRBD1
v_call: TRBV7-9
cdr3_aa: ASSFWTGGDSPLH

d_call: NA
v_call: TRBV12-3/TRBV12-4
cdr3_aa: ASRPPRHTIY

d_call: TRBD2
v_call: TRBV20-1
cdr3_aa: SARRTSGSNEQF

d_call: TRBD1
v_call: TRBV5-1
cdr3_aa: ASSPNAGTGITGELF

d_call: TRBD2
v_call: TRBV2
cdr3_aa: AGGGRIQDTQY

d_call: NA
v_call: TRBV12-3/TRBV12-4
cdr3_aa: ASRPSDMNTEAF

d_call: NA
v_call: TRBV5-1
cdr3_aa: ASSFGADSNEQF

d_call: NA
v_call: TRBV29-1
cdr3_aa: SVEPDTDTQY

d_call: NA
v_call: TRBV20-1
cdr3_aa: SALGRVNTEAF

d_call: NA
v_call: TRBV5-1
cdr3_aa: ASSLAFETQY

d_call: NA
v_call: TRBV29-1
cdr3_aa: SSLEPTSGQSKYQTGYGYT

d_call: TRBD2
v_call: TRBV3-1
cdr3_aa: ASSQDPSGETQY

d_call: NA
v_call: TRBV11-1
cdr3_aa: ASSLGLGGIVTGANVLT

d_call: NA
v_call: TRBV27
cdr3_aa: ASSLLGTNTGELF

d_call: TRBD1
v_call: TRBV12-3/TRBV12-4
cdr3_aa: ASSAGTAESRVY

d_call: TRBD1
v_call: TRBV24-1
cdr3_aa: ATSDVDRGLANEQF

d_call: TRBD2
v_call: TRBV7-2
cdr3_aa: ASRLTSGRSDTQY

d_call: NA
v_call: TRBV18
cdr3_aa: ASSRPRFMNTEAF

d_call: NA
v_call: TRBV12-3/TRBV12-4
cdr3_aa: ASTPSTTGEQF

d_call: NA
v_call: TRBV11-3
cdr3_aa: ASSFIARNTGELF

d_call: NA
v_call: TRBV18
cdr3_aa: ASSPTLALELNTEAF

d_call: NA
v_call: TRBV27
cdr3_aa: ASSPSAYSYNEQF

d_call: TRBD2
v_call: TRBV18
cdr3_aa: ASSQAHISGSEQY

d_call: NA
v_call: TRBV11-2
cdr3_aa: ASSPDSLVAYNEQF

d_call: NA
v_call: TRBV12-3/TRBV12-4
cdr3_aa: ASSFSSGERRTDTQY

d_call: NA
v_call: TRBV11-2
cdr3_aa: ASSRHYTDTQY

d_call: NA
v_call: TRBV20-1
cdr3_aa: SARGTGFRSPLH

d_call: NA
v_call: TRBV5-4
cdr3_aa: ASSFLRQRYEQY

d_call: NA
v_call: TRBV20-1
cdr3_aa: SARDHSGGRNNEQF

d_call: TRBD1
v_call: TRBV5-1
cdr3_aa: ASSFQGAPGTEAF